This TCR beta chain was found in a study of cytomegalovirus exposure and HLA in healthy donors. Regarding the study as a whole: Later examination showed HLA-associated TCR beta chains had greater clonal expansion than equally common others. The study flagged about 150 TCR beta chains as cytomegalovirus-associated. Most subjects' HLA-A and HLA-B alleles were reportedly predicted from TCR beta sequences.

Though nominally healthy at sampling, donors likely had unrecorded immune exposures. In regard to this clone: The target antigen is unknown.

The PCR had 60 Vbeta and 13 Jbeta primers. TCRdb's table, derived via immunoSEQ multiplex PCR, lists solely in-frame clones and lacks some. The sample holds over 120,000 clones, 80% seen once. Sequencing used PBMCs. This TCR was sampled from a man aged 50 to 59 in good health and CMV-seronegative.

In DNA form, the CDR3 reads TGTGCCAGCAGTCCCGGGGACAGCGATACGCAGTATTTT. Its translation: CASSPGDSDTQYF. V usage is TRBV6-5 and J usage is TRBJ2-3; TRBD1 matches 7 bases. The CDR3 consists of 13 residues. Germline CDR1 is MNHEY and CDR2 is SVGAGI. J gave up 6 bases and V 5 bases, and 5 bases lay outside the gene matches.